This TCR beta chain originates from a study of identical twins. Study-wide findings and caveats: Clonotypes of the beta chain that were abundant in cord blood carried fewer insertions (memory repertoires showed none). Within beta out-of-frame sequences, the excess sharing observed between twins was weaker.

This clonotype has a count of ten or more. Its antigen is still unknown. TCRdb re-analysed the 5' RACE reads in MiXCR, keeping a single row per CDR3 protein. Among roughly 470,000 distinct CDR3 sequences, 14% were seen once, and the ten largest hold approximately 1%. The CDR3 loop spans 15 amino acids. Trimming stripped 2 bases from V and 2 bases from J, with 13 bases between. Germline lookup yields CDR1 SGHKS and CDR2 YYEKEE (reference sequence). The data were also submitted as part of a second study, on yellow fever vaccine responses in identical twins. From that study: The T cell response to vaccination in identical twins was reportedly partly convergent and partly personalized.

The sequence was collected from a woman aged 18-35 years in good health. This sequence joins TRBV5-5 and TRBJ2-5; D ambiguous. Input material: CD4+ T cells sorted from blood. The CDR3 spells CASSFVIAEQETQYF. The CDR3 coding sequence is TGTGCCAGCAGCTTTGTAATAGCAGAGCAAGAGACCCAGTACTTC.